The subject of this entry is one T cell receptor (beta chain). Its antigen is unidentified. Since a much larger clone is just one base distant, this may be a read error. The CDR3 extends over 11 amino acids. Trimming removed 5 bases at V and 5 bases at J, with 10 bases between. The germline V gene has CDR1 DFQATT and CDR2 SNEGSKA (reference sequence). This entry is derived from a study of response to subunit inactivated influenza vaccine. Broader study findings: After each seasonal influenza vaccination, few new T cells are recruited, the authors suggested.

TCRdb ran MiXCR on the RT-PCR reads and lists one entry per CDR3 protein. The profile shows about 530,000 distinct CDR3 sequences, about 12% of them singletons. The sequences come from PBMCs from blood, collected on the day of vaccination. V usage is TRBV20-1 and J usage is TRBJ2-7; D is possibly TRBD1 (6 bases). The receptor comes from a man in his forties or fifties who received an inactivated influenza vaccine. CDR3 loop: CSALDSHEQYF. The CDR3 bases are TGCAGTGCTTTGGACAGCCACGAGCAGTACTTC.